This T cell receptor beta chain was sequenced during a study of identical twins. In this sample, this clonotype turned up a few times. CDR3 length: 14 amino acids. Trimming removed 3 bases from V and 8 bases from J, with 14 bases in between. CDR1 and CDR2 (germline): SGHAT, FQNNGV. Through template switching, a universal primer site was introduced, and the cDNA contained unique molecular identifiers. Each CDR3 protein is one row after TCRdb ran MiXCR on the 5' RACE reads. The sample lists some 440,000 distinct CDR3 sequences, 20% to 25% occurring once. These records were also assigned to another study, of T cells expressing NK-cell markers. That publication notes: Once again these clonotypes came out on top in the CD3+CD56-NKG2C+ fraction of several donors.

Sequencing used CD4+ T cells sorted from blood. The genes are TRBV11-2 and TRBJ2-1, with D maybe TRBD2 (6 bases). The sequence came from a young woman in good health. The CDR3 region is CASSFQPGDYEQFF. CDR3 coding DNA: TGTGCCAGCAGCTTCCAGCCCGGGGACTATGAGCAGTTCTTC.